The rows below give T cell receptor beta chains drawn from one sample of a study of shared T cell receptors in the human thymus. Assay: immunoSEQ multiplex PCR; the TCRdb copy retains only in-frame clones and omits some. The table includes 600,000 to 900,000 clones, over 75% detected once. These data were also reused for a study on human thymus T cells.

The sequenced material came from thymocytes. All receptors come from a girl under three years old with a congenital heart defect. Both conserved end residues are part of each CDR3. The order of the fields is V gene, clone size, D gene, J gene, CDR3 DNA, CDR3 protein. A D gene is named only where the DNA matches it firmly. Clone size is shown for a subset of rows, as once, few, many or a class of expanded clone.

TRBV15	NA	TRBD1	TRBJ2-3	TGTGCCACCAGCAGAGCGGCGGACAGGGGTACAGATACGCAGTATTTT	CATSRAADRGTDTQYF
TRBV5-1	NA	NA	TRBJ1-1	TGCGCCAGCAGCTTGTTAGGGGGTGAAGCTTTCTTT	CASSLLGGEAFF
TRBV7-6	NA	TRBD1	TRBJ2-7	TGTGCCAGCAGCTTATCCCGGACAGGGGTTTACGAGCAGTACTTC	CASSLSRTGVYEQYF
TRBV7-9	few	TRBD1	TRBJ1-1	TGTGCCAGCAGCCCTTACCAGGGACAGGGGTACGCTGAAGCTTTCTTT	CASSPYQGQGYAEAFF
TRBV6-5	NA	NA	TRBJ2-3	TGTGCCAGCAGTTACTGGGGGGGGCAGGCAGATACGCAGTATTTT	CASSYWGGQADTQYF
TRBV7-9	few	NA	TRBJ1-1	TGTGCCAGCTGTCTAGAGGCAGTGGAAACTGAAGCTTTCTTT	CASCLEAVETEAFF
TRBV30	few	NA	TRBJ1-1	TGTGCCTGTGCGCCTGAAGCTTTCTTT	CACAPEAFF
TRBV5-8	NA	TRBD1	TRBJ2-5	TGTGCCAGCAGCTTATTGGGACAGCCGAAGGAGACCCAGTACTTC	CASSLLGQPKETQYF
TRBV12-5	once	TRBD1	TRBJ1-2	TGTGCTAGTGGTTTGGCCCCCTCCTGGGACAGGGGGAGCCCAAAGGAGGGCTACACCTTC	CASGLAPSWDRGSPKEGYTF
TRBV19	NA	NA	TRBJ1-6	TGTGCCAGTAGTATGGGACAAAATTCACCCCTCCACTTT	CASSMGQNSPLHF
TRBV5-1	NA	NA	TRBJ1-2	TGCGCCAGCAGCTTCTACCCAGGGAACTATGGCTACACCTTC	CASSFYPGNYGYTF
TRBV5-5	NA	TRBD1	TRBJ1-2	TGTGCCAGCAGCTCGTCCCGGGACAGGGGGAACTATGGCTACACCTTC	CASSSSRDRGNYGYTF
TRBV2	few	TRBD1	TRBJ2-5	TGTGCCAGCAGTGAAGCGGGGAGACAGGGGGCGCGTTTTGAGACCCAGTACTTC	CASSEAGRQGARFETQYF
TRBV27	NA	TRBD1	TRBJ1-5	TGTGCCAGCAGACGAGACGACCGGGACAGGGGGCCTACCGATCAGCCCCAGCATTTT	CASRRDDRDRGPTDQPQHF